Listed here are 20 T cell receptor beta chains from one sample, sequenced in a study of control samples from healthy donors and cancer patients. Here immunoSEQ multiplex PCR was the method, and the copy in TCRdb shows in-frame clones only, minus some. The sample consists of about 140,000 clones, about 90% of them appearing once. The sequencing sample was made of blood. The receptors stem from a man aged 18-30 years in good health.

The chain recombines TRBV5-6 with TRBJ1-2; D is perhaps TRBD1 (5 bases). V was cut by 0 bases and J by 1 base, with 16 bases left in between. Germline V gene lookup returns CDR1 SGHDT and CDR2 YYEEEE. The CDR3 covers 17 residues. Here the CDR3 reads CASSLEGSGSVNYGYTF. As DNA, the CDR3 is TGTGCCAGCAGCTTGGAGGGCTCAGGGAGCGTTAACTATGGCTACACCTTC.

This chain uses TRBV30 with TRBJ1-2; tentative D call: TRBD1 (6 bases). Germline-derived CDR1 and CDR2 are GTSNPN and SVGIG (reference sequence). Trimming pared 0 bases from V and 6 bases from J, leaving 23 bases between. This CDR3 comprises 17 residues. CDR3 protein: CAWSVLTGSVVGNGYTF. CDR3 coding DNA: TGTGCCTGGAGTGTACTAACAGGGTCGGTGGTAGGGAATGGCTACACCTTC.

The chain couples TRBV10-3 to TRBJ2-1; either TRBD1 or TRBD2 may fit D (6 bases each). Between the trimmed V and J ends, which lost 7 bases and 2 bases, there was a span of 12 bases. Germline V gives CDR1 ENHRY, CDR2 SYGVKD. The CDR3 contains 14 residues. The CDR3 DNA is TGTGCCATCATGTCCGGGGGCCCCTACAATGAGCAGTTCTTC. Amino acid sequence: CAIMSGGPYNEQFF.

Only one count was recorded for this clone. The chain recombines TRBV28 with TRBJ2-7; 12 positions agree with TRBD1. The germline CDR1 and CDR2 sequences are MDHEN and SYDVKM. J lost 9 bases, V lost 5 bases, and 8 bases had no gene match. This CDR3 spans 14 amino acids. The CDR3 region is CASSPGQGAGVQYF. The CDR3 bases are TGTGCCAGCAGTCCGGGACAGGGGGCGGGGGTGCAGTACTTC.

This sequence joins TRBV24-1 and TRBJ2-5, with D perhaps assigned TRBD1 or TRBD2 (5 bases each). The germline V and J ends were trimmed by 7 bases and 0 bases, with 17 bases remaining between them. Germline V gene lookup returns CDR1 KGHDR and CDR2 SFDVKD. The CDR3 covers 16 residues. The CDR3 region has the DNA TGTGCCACCAGGAGGGATGAGGGGCGCTACCAAGAGACCCAGTACTTC. Protein: CATRRDEGRYQETQYF.

The CDR3 spells CASSLFLGSVMNTEAFF. The DNA for the CDR3 is TGTGCCAGCAGCTTATTTCTAGGGTCAGTAATGAACACTGAAGCTTTCTTT. The chain uses TRBV7-2 and TRBJ1-1; no reliable D call. V shed 2 bases and J shed 0 bases, with 16 bases lying between them. The germline V gene has CDR1 SGHTA and CDR2 FQGNSA. The CDR3 runs 17 residues. Using reference TRBV7-2 and TRBJ1-1 for the parts outside the CDR3, the full variable domain is GAGVSQSPSNKVTEKGKDVELRCDPISGHTALYWYRQSLGQGLEFLIYFQGNSAPDKSGLPSDRFSAERTGGSVSTLTIQRTQQEDSAVYLCASSLFLGSVMNTEAFFGQGTRLTVV.

CDR3 DNA sequence: TGCAGCGTTCCGGGACAATACTCCTACAATGAGCAGTTCTTC. Translation: CSVPGQYSYNEQFF. The J gene is TRBJ2-1, the V gene TRBV29-1; possibly TRBD1 for D (6 bases). Per germline, CDR1 SQVTM and CDR2 ANQGSEA. The V end lost 5 bases, the J end lost 0 bases, and 11 bases lay between the germline ends. This CDR3 has 14 amino acids.

The rearrangement uses TRBV19 and TRBJ2-7, with a weak D call TRBD1 (6 bases). V gave up 6 bases and J gave up 1 base, with 19 bases separating them. The V gene's germline CDR1 is LNHDA and CDR2 SQIVND (reference sequence). CDR3 length: 16 residues. CDR3 in amino acids: CASSALTGTISYEQYF. The CDR3 nucleotides read TGTGCCAGTAGCGCTTTAACCGGGACAATATCCTACGAGCAGTACTTC.

V gene TRBV9 combines with J gene TRBJ2-2; TRBD2 matches at 10 bases. Trimming took 2 bases from V and 4 from J; bases not matched to a gene: 2. The CDR3 has 15 residues. CDR1 and CDR2 from the germline V gene are SGDLS and YYNGEE. The DNA for the CDR3 is TGTGCCAGCAGCGTTAGCGGGGGGTTCACCGGGGAGCTGTTTTTT. It translates to CASSVSGGFTGELFF.

The rearrangement joins TRBV30 to TRBJ2-5, with D perhaps matching TRBD2 (5 bases). There are 15 residues in the CDR3. Germline V gene data show CDR1 as GTSNPN and CDR2 as SVGIG (reference sequence). The V end was cut by 0 bases, the J end by 3 bases, with 14 bases between. CDR3 coding DNA: TGTGCCTGGAGTGTACGCCGGGGTGGGGAAGAGACCCAGTACTTC. Amino acid sequence: CAWSVRRGGEETQYF.

A single count supports this clone. The chain uses TRBV19 and TRBJ1-5, with TRBD1 identical over 10 bases. With V trimmed by 5 bases and J by 6 bases, 7 bases remained unmatched. Germline CDR1 and CDR2: LNHDA and SQIVND (reference sequence). The CDR3 length is 15 residues. The CDR3 sequence is CASSPGQGRVQPQHF. The DNA for the CDR3 is TGTGCCAGTAGTCCGGGACAGGGGAGGGTTCAGCCCCAGCATTTT. Variable domain in full (rest from reference TRBV19 and TRBJ1-5): DGGITQSPKYLFRKEGQNVTLSCEQNLNHDAMYWYRQDPGQGLRLIYYSQIVNDFQKGDIAEGYSVSREKKESFPLTVTSAQKNPTAFYLCASSPGQGRVQPQHFGDGTRLSIL.

The chain links TRBV5-1 to TRBJ1-3, with TRBD1 matching 7 bases. V was clipped by 4 bases and J by 4 bases; unmatched bases: 5. Germline CDR1 SGHRS, CDR2 YFSETQ. The CDR3 spans 14 residues. In DNA form, the CDR3 reads TGCGCCAGCAGCCCAAAGGACAGGGGAAACACCATATATTTT. It translates to CASSPKDRGNTIYF.

This chain links TRBV5-5 with TRBJ2-2; the match to TRBD1 covers 8 bases. J gave up 0 bases and V 4 bases, and 5 bases lay outside the gene matches. CDR1 is SGHKS and CDR2 is YYEKEE in the germline V gene (reference sequence). The CDR3 length is 16 residues. CDR3 sequence (DNA): TGTGCCAGCAGCGCGACAGGGGCCACGAACACCGGGGAGCTGTTTTTT. This translates into CASSATGATNTGELFF.

V is TRBV9 and J is TRBJ1-4; TRBD1 matches at 7 bases. J was trimmed by 7 bases and V by 2 bases; bases with no gene match: 11. The CDR3 consists of 16 residues. CDR1 is SGDLS and CDR2 is YYNGEE in the germline V gene. The CDR3 here is CASSVGQTPDREKLFF. In nucleotides, the CDR3 is TGTGCCAGCAGCGTGGGACAGACTCCAGATCGTGAAAAACTGTTTTTT. Drawing the rest from reference TRBV9 and TRBJ1-4, the complete variable domain is DSGVTQTPKHLITATGQRVTLRCSPRSGDLSVYWYQQSLDQGLQFLIQYYNGEERAKGNILERFSAQQFPDLHSELNLSSLELGDSALYFCASSVGQTPDREKLFFGSGTQLSVL.

The chain couples TRBV29-1 to TRBJ1-1; TRBD1 aligns across 7 bases. Looked up from germline, CDR1 is SQVTM and CDR2 is ANQGSEA. Germline trimming cut 5 bases from V and 2 bases from J; bases unmatched to any gene: 8. The CDR3 covers 14 residues. CDR3 coding DNA: TGCAGCGTTAGGGGACAGTTGAGTAACACTGAAGCTTTCTTT. Its protein product is CSVRGQLSNTEAFF.

This chain connects TRBV19 to TRBJ1-2; D is perhaps TRBD1 (5 bases). The germline V gene has CDR1 LNHDA and CDR2 SQIVND (reference sequence). V gave up 0 bases and J gave up 3 bases, with 14 bases separating them. This CDR3 region has 16 residues. The CDR3: CASSIEGRGADYGYTF. The DNA for the CDR3 is TGTGCCAGTAGTATAGAGGGGAGGGGAGCGGACTATGGCTACACCTTC.

The chain employs TRBV2 and TRBJ1-1; no firm D call. CDR1 is SNHLY and CDR2 is FYNNEI in the germline V gene. The CDR3 totals 12 residues. The V and J ends lost 7 bases and 1 base respectively, with 7 bases between them. The DNA of the CDR3 is TGTGCCAGCATGAGGTGGAACACTGAAGCTTTCTTT. The encoded protein is CASMRWNTEAFF.

This chain joins TRBV28 and TRBJ1-5; 8 bases agree with TRBD1. This CDR3 spans 14 amino acids. Germline V gene sequence: CDR1 MDHEN, CDR2 SYDVKM. V trimming: 6 bases; J trimming: 6 bases; junction bases outside the gene matches: 7. CDR3 coding DNA: TGTGCCAGCAGGGAGCAGGGGGCGGTTCAGCCCCAGCATTTT. Protein product: CASREQGAVQPQHF.

This clone was seen once. The chain employs TRBV19 and TRBJ1-6, with 9 bases lining up with TRBD1. The CDR3 totals 16 residues. J lost 5 bases, V lost 5 bases, and 7 bases had no gene match. Germline V gene lookup returns CDR1 LNHDA and CDR2 SQIVND (reference sequence). CDR3 loop: CASSSPGTGNNSPLHF. The CDR3 coding sequence is TGTGCCAGTAGTTCTCCCGGGACAGGGAATAATTCACCCCTCCACTTT.

V usage is TRBV5-4 and J usage is TRBJ2-5, with a possible D match to TRBD1 (5 bases). Germline V gives CDR1 SGHNT, CDR2 YYREEE (reference sequence). V lost 1 base, J lost 3 bases, and 10 bases lay in between. There are 14 residues in the CDR3. CDR3 loop: CASSLYDRKETQYF. In DNA, the CDR3 is TGTGCCAGCAGCTTGTATGACAGAAAAGAGACCCAGTACTTC. The full variable domain, completed using reference TRBV5-4 and TRBJ2-5, is ETGVTQSPTHLIKTRGQQVTLRCSSQSGHNTVSWYQQALGQGPQFIFQYYREEENGRGNFPPRFSGLQFPNYSSELNVNALELDDSALYLCASSLYDRKETQYFGPGTRLLVL.